A single sample gave rise to the 30 T cell receptor beta chains below, sequenced in a study of blood T cell repertoires in COVID-19 (dated by TCRdb to about 2020). The receptor library was made with the immunoSEQ multiplex PCR assay. TCRdb limited this immuneACCESS table to in-frame rearrangements with V and J called. A share of clones is missing; checked studies link under half to unresolved V genes, and the rest is unexplained. The sample records about 350,000 clones, roughly nine tenths of which are singletons. The ten largest clones take up just under 4% of the sample. The sequencing sample was made of peripheral blood. The receptors stem from a woman aged 55-69 years with COVID-19, enrolled during active disease.

The chain is built from TRBV2 and TRBJ2-1, with no clear D. Per the germline V gene, CDR1 is SNHLY and CDR2 is FYNNEI. V was shortened by 1 base and J by 12 bases, with 7 bases between the two germline ends. The CDR3 sequence is 11 residues long. The CDR3 DNA sequence: TGTGCCAGCAGTGAAGTGGGCTCGCAGTTCTTC. This gives the protein CASSEVGSQFF.

The rearrangement uses TRBV7-3 and TRBJ2-1; 9 bases fit TRBD2. The CDR3 loop spans 16 amino acids. CDR1 is SGHTA and CDR2 is FQGTGA in the germline V gene. With 4 bases clipped from V and 8 bases from J, the junction kept 12 bases outside the gene matches. The CDR3 here is CASSSQGGGASHEQFF. The CDR3 coding sequence is TGTGCCAGCAGCTCCCAGGGCGGGGGGGCGTCCCATGAGCAGTTCTTC. Drawing the rest from reference TRBV7-3 and TRBJ2-1, the complete variable domain is GAGVSQTPSNKVTEKGKYVELRCDPISGHTALYWYRQSLGQGPEFLIYFQGTGAADDSGLPNDRFFAVRPEGSVSTLKIQRTERGDSAVYLCASSSQGGGASHEQFFGPGTRLTVL.

The chain is built from TRBV30 and TRBJ1-1; 7 bases fit TRBD1. After removal of 8 bases from V and 0 bases from J, the junction contained 6 bases not matched to a gene. This CDR3 region has 13 residues. Germline CDR1 and CDR2: GTSNPN and SVGIG (reference sequence). CDR3: CAGTVNMNTEAFF. CDR3 bases: TGTGCCGGGACAGTTAATATGAACACTGAAGCTTTCTTT.

This clone was picked up one time. The genes are TRBV15 and TRBJ1-5; 12 bases match TRBD1. The germline gives CDR1 LNHNV, CDR2 YYDKDF (reference sequence). The CDR3 extends over 17 amino acids. The junction had 6 bases not matched to a gene; V was cut back by 0 bases and J by 6 bases. CDR3 nucleotide sequence: TGTGCCACCAGCAGAGATGGGACAGGGGGCGACGGTCAGCCCCAGCATTTT. Amino acids: CATSRDGTGGDGQPQHF.

The V call is TRBV6-5, the J call TRBJ2-1; TRBD2 aligns across 8 bases. Looked up from germline, CDR1 is MNHEY and CDR2 is SVGAGI. V shed 4 bases and J 12 bases; nucleotides not matched to a gene: 5. The CDR3 has 12 amino acids. Here the CDR3 DNA reads TGTGCCAGCAGTTCCATGGGACTAGTGCAGTTCTTC. Encoded protein: CASSSMGLVQFF.

V usage is TRBV7-2 and J usage is TRBJ2-7; TRBD2 might be the D (6 bases). V was cut by 5 bases and J by 2 bases, with 16 bases left in between. The CDR3 consists of 15 residues. CDR1 is SGHTA, CDR2 FQGNSA, per germline. CDR3 loop: CASSPRWGGTYEQYF. As DNA, the CDR3 is TGTGCCAGCAGCCCTCGATGGGGAGGCACCTACGAGCAGTACTTC.

The V gene is TRBV4-1, the J gene TRBJ1-1; D perhaps matches TRBD1 (5 bases). Between the trimmed V and J ends, which lost 4 bases and 3 bases, there was a span of 21 bases. Germline assignment: CDR1 MGHRA and CDR2 YSYEKL. CDR3 length: 17 residues. For the CDR3, the DNA is TGCGCCAGCAGCCGAACCCTCCGCGCGGGGGGGGACACTGAAGCTTTCTTT. Its translation is CASSRTLRAGGDTEAFF.

The chain joins TRBV18 to TRBJ1-5; TRBD1 matches 9 bases. Trimming removed 6 bases from V and 4 bases from J; junction bases left unmatched: 1. Germline CDR1 reads KGHSH; CDR2 reads LQKENI. This CDR3 is 13 amino acids long. DNA for the CDR3: TGTGCCAGCTCGACAGGGGGAAATCAGCCCCAGCATTTT. It encodes CASSTGGNQPQHF.

The gene calls are TRBV28 and TRBJ1-3; 7 bases are a match to TRBD1. The CDR3 totals 16 residues. Trimming cost V 5 bases and J 2 bases; bases outside gene matches: 9. Per germline, CDR1 MDHEN and CDR2 SYDVKM. The CDR3 coding sequence is TGTGCCAGCAGTCCTCTCGACAGGGACGCTGGAAACACCATATATTTT. Its translation: CASSPLDRDAGNTIYF.

This chain joins TRBV5-1 and TRBJ1-1; 7 nucleotides line up with TRBD1. This CDR3 contains 16 residues. J was trimmed by 4 bases and V by 0 bases; bases with no gene match: 9. CDR1 and CDR2 (germline): SGHRS, YFSETQ. DNA for the CDR3: TGCGCCAGCAGCTTGGGTGGGGCAAACAGGGGCACTGAAGCTTTCTTT. Translation: CASSLGGANRGTEAFF.

V gene TRBV15 combines with J gene TRBJ1-4; possible D gene TRBD1, 6 bases. The CDR3 totals 15 residues. Trimming took 5 bases from V and 0 from J, leaving 10 bases between them. Per germline, CDR1 LNHNV and CDR2 YYDKDF (reference sequence). CDR3 nucleotide sequence: TGTGCCACCAGCTCAGGGGCCGCAACTAATGAAAAACTGTTTTTT. Amino acid sequence: CATSSGAATNEKLFF.

The chain couples TRBV4-2 to TRBJ1-2, with 8 bases identical to TRBD1. V dropped 2 bases and J dropped 0; count of bases not matched to a gene: 8. In germline, CDR1 is LGHNA, CDR2 YNFKEQ. This CDR3 is 17 amino acids long. CDR3 DNA: TGTGCCAGCAGCCAACGACAGGGGACGAGTTCTAACTATGGCTACACCTTC. Translating gives CASSQRQGTSSNYGYTF.

This clone was seen only once. This rearrangement joins TRBV30 to TRBJ1-2; 7 bases map to TRBD1. Germline V lookup: CDR1 GTSNPN, CDR2 SVGIG (reference sequence). CDR3 length: 15 residues. V was clipped by 2 bases and J by 5 bases; unmatched bases: 11. The CDR3 coding sequence is TGTGCCTGGAGTATGGGGACAGCGATCTCTTATGGCTACACCTTC. This sequence encodes CAWSMGTAISYGYTF.

This clone occurred once. The chain combines TRBV28 with TRBJ2-7; D may be TRBD1 (5 bases). CDR1 and CDR2 from the germline V gene are MDHEN and SYDVKM. V was cut by 2 bases and J by 5 bases, with 10 bases left in between. This CDR3 has 13 residues. Here the CDR3 reads CASSLVKGNEQYF. CDR3 sequence (DNA): TGTGCCAGCAGTTTAGTGAAGGGGAACGAGCAGTACTTC. Combining the CDR3 with reference TRBV28 and TRBJ2-7 gives the whole variable domain DVKVTQSSRYLVKRTGEKVFLECVQDMDHENMFWYRQDPGLGLRLIYFSYDVKMKEKGDIPEGYSVSREKKERFSLILESASTNQTSMYLCASSLVKGNEQYFGPGTRLTVT.

The gene calls are TRBV14 and TRBJ1-6; perhaps TRBD1 as D (5 bases). The germline V and J ends were trimmed by 0 bases and 5 bases, with 8 bases remaining between them. The CDR3 length is 15 residues. In germline, CDR1 is SGHDN, CDR2 FVKESK. CDR3 protein: CASSQEQVNNSPLHF. CDR3 nucleotide sequence: TGTGCCAGCAGCCAAGAACAGGTCAATAATTCACCCCTCCACTTT.

This chain links TRBV9 with TRBJ1-1; D unresolved. The CDR3 totals 15 residues. The germline gives CDR1 SGDLS, CDR2 YYNGEE. V was pared by 0 bases and J by 1 base, with 10 bases between. The CDR3 sequence is CASSVVSVSNTEAFF. DNA for the CDR3: TGTGCCAGCAGCGTAGTATCGGTGTCGAACACTGAAGCTTTCTTT. The full variable domain, in which reference TRBV9 and TRBJ1-1 provide the parts outside the CDR3, is DSGVTQTPKHLITATGQRVTLRCSPRSGDLSVYWYQQSLDQGLQFLIQYYNGEERAKGNILERFSAQQFPDLHSELNLSSLELGDSALYFCASSVVSVSNTEAFFGQGTRLTVV.

The chain carries TRBV18 and TRBJ2-4; D might be TRBD1 (5 bases). CDR1 and CDR2 from the germline V gene are KGHSH and LQKENI. The CDR3 has 15 residues. V dropped 5 bases and J dropped 4 bases, with 15 bases sitting between them. The CDR3 loop reads CASSKTQDTKNIQYF. The DNA for the CDR3 is TGTGCCAGCTCAAAAACACAGGATACTAAAAACATTCAGTACTTC.

The rearrangement uses TRBV2 and TRBJ1-4; possible D gene TRBD1, 6 bases. V was pared by 10 bases and J by 5 bases, with 17 bases between. Germline V gene data show CDR1 as SNHLY and CDR2 as FYNNEI. The CDR3 is made up of 14 amino acids. CDR3 in amino acids: CANIFDRKNEKLFF. As DNA, the CDR3 is TGTGCCAACATTTTCGACAGGAAAAATGAAAAACTGTTTTTT.

The V call is TRBV18, the J call TRBJ2-6; D might be TRBD1 (5 bases). V lost 0 bases, J lost 0 bases, and 12 bases lay in between. CDR1 and CDR2 from the germline V gene are KGHSH and LQKENI. The CDR3 loop spans 18 amino acids. CDR3 residues: CASSPPGPVASGANVLTF. CDR3 DNA sequence: TGTGCCAGCTCACCACCGGGGCCAGTAGCCTCTGGGGCCAACGTCCTGACTTTC.

The gene calls are TRBV6-1 and TRBJ2-1; 9 nucleotides align to TRBD1. Per germline, CDR1 MNHNS and CDR2 SASEGT. This CDR3 is 15 amino acids long. V shed 5 bases and J 4 bases; nucleotides not matched to a gene: 6. The CDR3 loop reads CASSSPGQGYNEQFF. The CDR3, as DNA: TGTGCCAGCAGTTCTCCGGGACAGGGATACAATGAGCAGTTCTTC.

This chain uses TRBV19 with TRBJ1-2; D is ambiguous. The CDR3 is made up of 14 amino acids. The germline V gene encodes CDR1 LNHDA and CDR2 SQIVND (reference sequence). The V and J ends lost 7 bases and 0 bases respectively, with 12 bases between them. CDR3 amino acids: CASTDTYPNYGYTF. Written as DNA, the CDR3 is TGTGCCAGTACTGACACCTACCCTAACTATGGCTACACCTTC.

The chain links TRBV5-1 to TRBJ2-7, with a tentative D call TRBD2 (5 bases). Germline V CDR1 and CDR2: SGHRS, YFSETQ. V lost 0 bases, J lost 2 bases, and 9 bases lay in between. The CDR3 sequence is 14 residues long. In DNA form, the CDR3 reads TGCGCCAGCAGCTTGGCATCCGGGGCCTACGAGCAGTACTTC. As protein: CASSLASGAYEQYF.

The V call is TRBV6-1, the J call TRBJ1-6, with D perhaps TRBD1 (5 bases). Per germline, CDR1 MNHNS and CDR2 SASEGT. This CDR3 contains 16 residues. The germline V and J ends were trimmed by 3 bases and 6 bases, with 15 bases remaining between them. DNA of the CDR3: TGTGCCAGCAGTGATCTTCCGGGGGTTAGTAATTCACCCCTCCACTTT. Translation: CASSDLPGVSNSPLHF.

J is TRBJ1-2 and V is TRBV27; TRBD1 aligns across 10 bases. V lost 6 bases, J lost 8 bases, and 18 bases stayed unmatched. The CDR3 loop spans 17 amino acids. The germline V gene encodes CDR1 MNHEY and CDR2 SMNVEV (reference sequence). The CDR3 DNA sequence: TGTGCCAGCAGGTCGGGTGGGACAGGGGATAGGGTAGGGGGCTACACCTTC. Amino acids: CASRSGGTGDRVGGYTF.

This sequence joins TRBV7-3 and TRBJ1-1; D remains unclear. The CDR3 runs 13 residues. The V and J ends lost 2 bases and 4 bases respectively, with 8 bases between them. Germline V CDR1 and CDR2: SGHTA, FQGTGA. Here the CDR3 reads CASSLGRATEAFF. As DNA, the CDR3 is TGTGCCAGCAGCTTAGGGCGGGCCACTGAAGCTTTCTTT.

The rearrangement links TRBV28 to TRBJ1-6; D not certain. The ends were cut back, 5 bases at V and 0 bases at J, with 8 bases in the middle. Germline CDR1 MDHEN, CDR2 SYDVKM. There are 15 residues in the CDR3. The CDR3 region is CASSAGPSYNSPLHF. CDR3 DNA sequence: TGTGCCAGCAGTGCTGGGCCCTCCTATAATTCACCCCTCCACTTT.

This chain connects TRBV11-3 to TRBJ2-4; D may be TRBD1 (5 bases). This CDR3 has 16 residues. V was clipped by 8 bases and J by 2 bases, with 19 bases between them. Germline V gene lookup returns CDR1 SGHNT and CDR2 YENEEA. CDR3 bases: TGTGCCAGCTGGGAACAGGAAATGCTTCCCAAAAACATTCAGTACTTC. This codes for CASWEQEMLPKNIQYF.

This clone was detected once. The chain carries TRBV18 and TRBJ2-1; TRBD2 agrees at 12 bases. The CDR3 runs 14 residues. V was clipped by 3 bases and J by 12 bases; unmatched bases: 6. Germline CDR1 KGHSH, CDR2 LQKENI. The CDR3: CASSPASGGETQFF. The CDR3 DNA reads TGTGCCAGCTCACCGGCTAGCGGGGGGGAGACGCAGTTCTTC.

This rearrangement joins TRBV7-8 to TRBJ2-3, with 15 bases matching TRBD2. The CDR3 runs 18 residues. Germline lookup yields CDR1 SGHVS and CDR2 FQNEAQ. Trimming cost V 4 bases and J 1 base; bases outside gene matches: 6. CDR3 residues: CASSYGTSGGLGTDTQYF. The CDR3 DNA reads as TGTGCCAGCAGCTATGGGACTAGCGGGGGGCTTGGCACAGATACGCAGTATTTT.

The V and J genes are TRBV18 and TRBJ1-4; 7 bases are shared with TRBD1. Germline CDR1 is KGHSH and CDR2 is LQKENI. This CDR3 has 13 amino acids. J was trimmed by 5 bases and V by 6 bases; bases with no gene match: 3. The CDR3 DNA is TGTGCCAGCTCGCTGGGACAGAATGAAAAACTGTTTTTT. This codes for CASSLGQNEKLFF.